Listed below are T cell receptor beta chains from one sample, sequenced in a study of shared clonotypes between healthy human individuals. The method was immunoSEQ multiplex PCR; TCRdb's version includes in-frame clones alone and lacks a portion of them. The profile shows more than 2 million clones, 93% of them singletons. The source material was naive CD8+ T cells from PBMCs. These receptors all come from a man younger than 30 in good health. Some clones in this sample may be carry-over from other donors' samples. Both conserved end residues are part of each CDR3. A D gene is named only where the DNA matches it firmly. Some rows have no size entry. The others give once, few or many, or a class for an expanded clone.

v_call	d_call	j_call	clone_size	cdr3_aa
TRBV9	TRBD1	TRBJ2-1	NA	CASSVVGTGNFLEQFF
TRBV10-2	NA	TRBJ1-1	NA	CASSYLGTEAFF
TRBV11-2	TRBD1	TRBJ2-3	NA	CASSPPRGQGFDTDTQYF
TRBV2	NA	TRBJ1-1	NA	CASSAGRTNTEAFF
TRBV7-8	NA	TRBJ2-5	once	CASSPSQYF
TRBV5-6	NA	TRBJ1-2	NA	CASSLAGVFRYGYTF
TRBV2	NA	TRBJ2-1	NA	CASTGVVRDFYNEQFF
TRBV19	NA	TRBJ2-1	NA	CASSNVGGYNEQFF
TRBV30	NA	TRBJ2-3	NA	CAWSEVLSTDTQYF
TRBV7-9	NA	TRBJ2-7	NA	CASSLGQFPYEQYF
TRBV6-1	NA	TRBJ2-3	once	CASRGLLWGDTQYF
TRBV28	TRBD1	TRBJ1-5	NA	CASSLPGGDNQPQHF
TRBV11-2	NA	TRBJ2-2	NA	CASSLESFPGELFF
TRBV10-3	NA	NA	NA	CAISGGSSYEQYF
TRBV19	TRBD2	TRBJ2-2	NA	CATQDGLVTYAGELFF
TRBV7-3	TRBD2	TRBJ2-1	NA	CASSLKGTSRNEQFF
TRBV5-5	TRBD1	TRBJ1-2	NA	CASSSTGTVDYGYTF
TRBV28	NA	TRBJ2-3	few	CASSYTDTQYF